The 4 T cell receptor beta chains reported below all come from one sample, sequenced in a study of T cell repertoires in cytomegalovirus infection. TCRdb ran MiXCR on the reads and lists one entry per CDR3 protein. The sample consists of 750,000 to 900,000 distinct CDR3 sequences, just under 30% of them appearing once. The antigens for these receptors are not known. The sequencing used cultured CD8+ T cells from PBMCs, collected from culture after CMV antigen stimulation. Receptors originate from a human donor in good health (CMV status not recorded). Some clones in this sample may be carry-over from other donors' samples.

This clonotype was observed at least ten times. This chain joins TRBV19 and TRBJ1-1, with 9 bases matching TRBD1. Losses at the gene ends were 2 bases for V and 3 bases for J; bases not matched to a gene: 10. This CDR3 spans 17 amino acids. Per the germline V gene, CDR1 is LNHDA and CDR2 is SQIVND (reference sequence). The CDR3, as DNA: TGTGCCAGTAGTATAATCAAGGACAGGGGATCGGACACTGAAGCTTTCTTT. Amino acid sequence: CASSIIKDRGSDTEAFF.

This clonotype appeared a few times. CDR3 in DNA: TGTGCCAGCAGAAAGCGGGGGAGGACAGATACGCAGTATTTT. As protein: CASRKRGRTDTQYF. This rearrangement joins TRBV27 to TRBJ2-3; 8 positions agree with TRBD2. The germline gives CDR1 MNHEY, CDR2 SMNVEV (reference sequence). This CDR3 comprises 14 residues. Unmatched junction bases numbered 5, after V lost 6 bases and J lost 3 bases.

This clonotype was picked up many times. The chain uses TRBV6-5 and TRBJ1-5, with D perhaps TRBD1 (5 bases). The CDR3 has 13 amino acids. Looked up from germline, CDR1 is MNHEY and CDR2 is SVGAGI. V shed 2 bases and J shed 7 bases, with 9 bases lying between them. The CDR3 DNA reads TGTGCCAGCAGTTACAGGGGTGGCCAGCCCCAGCATTTT. It translates to CASSYRGGQPQHF.

Details on this clonotype: Since a much larger clone is just one base distant, this may be a read error. V and J are TRBV6-2 or TRBV6-3 and TRBJ2-3; D may be TRBD1 (5 bases). This CDR3 has 17 amino acids. Germline V gene data show CDR1 as MNHEY and CDR2 as SVGEGT. Trimming removed 4 bases at V and 5 bases at J, with 22 bases between. This CDR3 reads CASSSPRSRVHGDTQYF. The CDR3 nucleotides are TGTGCCAGCAGTTCCCCCCGGAGCAGGGTCCATGGAGATACGCAGTATTTT.